The 10 T cell receptor beta chains below all came from one sample that was sequenced in a study of beta chain features in type 1 diabetes. TCRB transcripts that were expressed got sequenced, as all of the isolated RNA had been reverse transcribed. Produced via immunoSEQ multiplex PCR; TCRdb's table is partial and in-frame only. Of about 220,000 clones listed, around 9.9% are singletons. The sample consisted of central memory CD4+ T cells from blood. These receptors were obtained from a man younger than 35 in good health.

This clone was counted many times. The chain has TRBV6-5 and TRBJ1-2, with TRBD1 identical over 7 bases. The CDR3 covers 14 residues. Germline CDR1 and CDR2: MNHEY and SVGAGI. V was clipped by 4 bases and J by 1 base; unmatched bases: 3. The CDR3 DNA reads TGTGCCAGCAGTTCGGACAGGAGTAACTATGGCTACACCTTC. It encodes CASSSDRSNYGYTF.

The CDR3 DNA reads as TGTGCCAGCAGGCCCGAAGGGGGCGAATACGAGCAGTACTTC. Its protein product is CASRPEGGEYEQYF. The chain carries TRBV6-5 and TRBJ2-7; 7 bases match TRBD1. Germline loops: CDR1 MNHEY, CDR2 SVGAGI. With 6 bases clipped from V and 4 bases from J, the junction kept 9 bases outside the gene matches. The CDR3 has 14 amino acids.

V usage is TRBV15 and J usage is TRBJ2-2; D is undetermined. The V and J ends lost 8 bases and 5 bases respectively, with 12 bases between them. Germline CDR1 LNHNV, CDR2 YYDKDF (reference sequence). The length of the CDR3 is 13 residues. This CDR3 reads CATAALRTGELFF. The CDR3 nucleotides are TGTGCCACCGCGGCCTTACGGACCGGGGAGCTGTTTTTT.

The DNA of the CDR3 is TGTGCCAGCAGCCGGGCGCCCTTTAATGGGGAGACCCAGTACTTC. This codes for CASSRAPFNGETQYF. V and J are TRBV7-2 and TRBJ2-5; D gene uncertain. Germline V gene data show CDR1 as SGHTA and CDR2 as FQGNSA. Trimming stripped 5 bases from V and 5 bases from J, with 18 bases between. CDR3 length: 15 residues.

This rearrangement joins TRBV7-2 to TRBJ1-1, with D tentatively TRBD1 (6 bases). Germline values: CDR1 SGHTA, CDR2 FQGNSA. V was shortened by 1 base and J by 11 bases, with 11 bases between the two germline ends. The CDR3 is 12 amino acids. The CDR3 loop reads CASSLDRVRAFF. CDR3 coding DNA: TGTGCCAGCAGCTTAGACAGGGTACGGGCTTTCTTT.

The chain combines TRBV28 with TRBJ2-7; weak D call: TRBD2 (5 bases). The CDR3 runs 13 residues. The V and J ends lost 1 base and 4 bases respectively, with 8 bases between them. Germline V gives CDR1 MDHEN, CDR2 SYDVKM. The CDR3 sequence: CASSLLRRYEQYF. DNA for the CDR3: TGTGCCAGCAGTTTATTGCGGAGGTACGAGCAGTACTTC.

This clone was found a few times. The chain joins TRBV5-1 to TRBJ1-2; a possible D gene is TRBD1 (5 bases). Per the germline V gene, CDR1 is SGHRS and CDR2 is YFSETQ. V was trimmed by 7 bases and J by 4 bases, leaving 20 bases between them. This CDR3 is 15 amino acids long. CDR3 region: CASLIRPGTPYGYTF. In DNA, the CDR3 is TGCGCCAGCTTGATTAGACCAGGGACCCCCTATGGCTACACCTTC. Full variable domain (rest looked up from reference TRBV5-1 and TRBJ1-2): KAGVTQTPRYLIKTRGQQVTLSCSPISGHRSVSWYQQTPGQGLQFLFEYFSETQRNKGNFPGRFSGRQFSNSRSEMNVSTLELGDSALYLCASLIRPGTPYGYTFGSGTRLTVV.

As regards this clone: The junction does not match germline at one end; this may be a read error. This chain uses TRBV7-7 with TRBJ2-3; D gene unclear. The germline gives CDR1 SSHAT, CDR2 FNYEAQ (reference sequence). CDR3 length: 14 amino acids. Here the CDR3 reads CASSPDGRTDTQYF. For the CDR3, the DNA is TGTGCTAGCAGCCCCGACGGACGCACAGATACGCAGTATTTT.

The chain joins TRBV4-2 to TRBJ2-5; D is unresolved. The end of the DNA fits TRBJ2-7 better, so the J call may be wrong. This CDR3 region has 15 residues. CDR1 LGHNA and CDR2 YNFKEQ come from the germline V gene. The CDR3 loop is CASSQPLGAAYEQYF. In DNA, the CDR3 is TGTGCCAGCAGCCAACCCCTAGGCGCCGCCTACGAGCAGTACTTC.

The gene calls are TRBV2 and TRBJ2-7, with D hard to call. Germline loops: CDR1 SNHLY, CDR2 FYNNEI. The CDR3 is 11 residues long. V was clipped by 4 bases and J by 4 bases, with 5 bases between them. The DNA of the CDR3 is TGTGCCAGCAGTGTTGGGTACGAGCAGTACTTC. As protein: CASSVGYEQYF.